This TCR beta chain was identified in a study of CD8 T cells in ankylosing spondylitis. TCRdb re-analysed the 5' RACE reads in MiXCR, keeping a single row per CDR3 protein. The sample includes roughly 150,000 distinct CDR3 sequences, about 32% of them seen just once. Germline V gives CDR1 SNHLY, CDR2 FYNNEI. J lost 0 bases, V lost 10 bases, and 7 bases had no gene match. The CDR3 runs to 15 residues. The chain couples TRBV2 to TRBJ2-3; TRBD2 agrees at 10 bases. The origin of this receptor is a male donor with ankylosing spondylitis. Source material: synovial fluid, either unsorted or a sorted T cell fraction (not recorded which). CDR3 region: CATESGRDSTDTQYF. CDR3 in DNA: TGTGCCACCGAAAGCGGGAGGGACAGCACAGATACGCAGTATTTT.